The rows below give T cell receptor beta chains drawn from one sample of a study of blood T cells in healthy people across ages. TCRdb recomputed calls from the 5' RACE reads with MiXCR, one row per CDR3 protein. The sample includes approximately 940,000 distinct CDR3 sequences, around 46% of them seen just once. The sample taken for sequencing was blood. The receptors stem from a young man in good health. The CDR3 runs from the conserved cysteine through the conserved F or W. D genes are given only for firm matches. Size is stated for part of the rows, as once, few or many counts, or as a class when the clone is expanded.

j_call d_call v_call clone_size cdr3_length cdr3_aa cdr3_nt
TRBJ1-2 NA TRBV27 NA 16 CASSLTKDSFKEGYTF TGTGCCAGCAGTTTAACAAAGGACAGCTTTAAGGAGGGCTACACCTTC
TRBJ1-6 NA TRBV12-3/TRBV12-4 many 14 CASSLWGDNSPLHF TGTGCCAGCAGTTTATGGGGGGATAATTCACCCCTCCACTTT
TRBJ2-7 TRBD1 TRBV5-1 NA 18 CASSFTGTDWASYNEQYF TGCGCCAGCAGCTTTACCGGGACAGACTGGGCGTCCTACAATGAGCAGTACTTC
TRBJ1-4 NA TRBV3-1 few 14 CASSSRGGNEKLFF TGTGCCAGCAGCTCACGGGGCGGGAATGAAAAACTGTTTTTT
TRBJ2-7 NA TRBV29-1 NA 12 CSVVWGTYEQYF TGCAGCGTTGTTTGGGGAACCTACGAGCAGTACTTC
TRBJ1-4 NA TRBV28 NA 13 CASSSGVREKLFF TGTGCCAGCAGTTCTGGGGTGAGAGAAAAACTGTTTTTT
TRBJ1-2 NA TRBV20-1 NA 14 CSARAQGRATGYTF TGCAGTGCTAGAGCGCAGGGACGGGCGACGGGCTACACCTTC
TRBJ2-1 TRBD2 TRBV4-2 NA 22 CASSQEGTSGGLRGGSYNEQFF TGTGCCAGCAGCCAAGAAGGGACTAGCGGGGGGCTACGTGGCGGCTCCTACAATGAGCAGTTCTTC
TRBJ1-5 TRBD1 TRBV29-1 NA 13 CSVGGGGSQPQHF TGCAGCGTGGGAGGGGGCGGCTCTCAGCCCCAGCATTTT
TRBJ1-6 NA TRBV27 NA 13 CASKNTGSSPLHF TGTGCCAGCAAAAACACAGGGAGTTCACCCCTCCACTTT
TRBJ2-1 NA TRBV5-1 NA 16 CASSLTDRLGGNGQFF TGCGCCAGCAGCTTGACCGACAGGCTAGGCGGGAATGGGCAGTTCTTC
TRBJ2-5 TRBD1 TRBV6-5 NA 14 CASSYTGQGETQYF TGTGCCAGCAGTTACACAGGACAGGGCGAGACCCAGTACTTC
TRBJ2-4 NA TRBV18 once 15 CASSPWGTAKNIQYF TGTGCCAGCTCACCATGGGGGACAGCCAAAAACATTCAGTACTTC
TRBJ2-5 TRBD2 TRBV7-8 NA 14 CATSSGTTQETQYF TGTGCCACCTCATCCGGGACTACCCAAGAGACCCAGTACTTC
TRBJ2-5 NA TRBV29-1 NA 12 CSVEGRVETRYF TGCAGCGTTGAGGGCAGGGTGGAGACCCGGTACTTC
TRBJ1-5 NA TRBV20-1 NA 13 CSARVPTVEPQHF TGCAGTGCTAGAGTTCCCACAGTAGAGCCCCAGCATTTT
TRBJ1-4 NA TRBV30 NA 14 CAWSPGQLREKLFF TGTGCCTGGAGTCCAGGGCAGTTAAGAGAAAAACTGTTTTTT
TRBJ2-7 NA TRBV20-1 few 15 CSARDQRVSSYEQYF TGCAGTGCTAGAGATCAGAGGGTTAGCTCCTACGAGCAGTACTTC
TRBJ2-1 NA TRBV6-2/TRBV6-3 once 16 CASRSLQEGNYNEQFF TGTGCCAGCAGATCTCTTCAGGAGGGGAACTACAATGAGCAGTTCTTC
TRBJ2-1 NA TRBV10-3 NA 15 CAISDGSSPYNEQFF TGTGCCATCAGTGACGGTAGCAGCCCCTACAATGAGCAGTTCTTC
TRBJ2-1 NA TRBV19 NA 16 CASSTLIRTPPREQFF TGTGCCAGTAGTACCCTCATTCGGACCCCGCCGCGAGAGCAGTTCTTC
TRBJ1-5 NA TRBV28 NA 18 CASSLRIVYGDSNQPQHF TGTGCCAGCAGCCTCCGGATCGTTTACGGGGATAGCAATCAGCCCCAGCATTTT
TRBJ1-1 NA TRBV6-2/TRBV6-3 NA 15 CVSTLDRVMNTEAFF TGTGTCAGCACCTTGGACCGAGTCATGAACACTGAAGCTTTCTTT
TRBJ2-3 NA TRBV14 NA 12 CASSPTRGTQYF TGTGCCAGCAGCCCCACTCGGGGTACGCAGTATTTT
TRBJ2-7 NA TRBV25-1 NA 15 CASSQSGAISYEQYF TGTGCCAGCAGTCAATCCGGGGCAATATCCTACGAGCAGTACTTC
TRBJ2-3 NA TRBV5-1 many 15 CASSLTGEPPSTQYF TGCGCCAGCAGCTTGACGGGGGAGCCCCCCTCGACGCAGTATTTT
TRBJ2-5 NA TRBV9 NA 14 CASSVARGRETQYF TGTGCCAGCAGCGTAGCGCGGGGTCGGGAGACCCAGTACTTC
TRBJ2-3 NA TRBV5-1 many 13 CASSLGPTDTQYF TGCGCCAGCAGCTTGGGTCCCACAGATACGCAGTATTTT
TRBJ1-4 NA TRBV7-2 NA 16 CASSVKMGRLPEKLFF TGTGCCAGCAGCGTAAAGATGGGAAGATTGCCTGAAAAACTGTTTTTT
TRBJ2-1 NA TRBV11-2 once 15 CASSRRRDPYNEQFF TGTGCCAGCAGCCGCCGAAGGGACCCCTACAATGAGCAGTTCTTC
TRBJ2-7 NA TRBV6-1 NA 14 CASSDLGQVYEQYF TGTGCCAGCAGTGATTTGGGTCAGGTCTACGAGCAGTACTTC
TRBJ1-1 NA TRBV4-1 NA 16 CASSQDREGVNTEAFF TGCGCCAGCAGCCAAGATAGGGAGGGAGTGAACACTGAAGCTTTCTTT
TRBJ2-7 TRBD1 TRBV7-2 NA 16 CASSLPRTGESYEQYF TGTGCCAGCAGCTTACCCAGGACAGGGGAATCCTACGAGCAGTACTTC
TRBJ1-1 TRBD1 TRBV2 NA 12 CASRSGGSEAFF TGTGCCAGCAGATCAGGGGGTTCTGAAGCTTTCTTT
TRBJ2-3 NA TRBV5-1 few 14 CASSLGDILDTQYF TGCGCCAGCAGCCTTGGGGACATCTTGGATACGCAGTATTTT
TRBJ1-1 NA TRBV7-9 NA 12 CASSFTGSNPFF TGTGCCAGCAGCTTTACAGGGTCGAACCCTTTCTTT
TRBJ2-6 TRBD1 TRBV7-2 NA 17 CASSLGTGPGGANVLTF TGTGCTAGCAGCTTAGGGACAGGGCCCGGGGGGGCCAACGTCCTGACTTTC
TRBJ1-2 NA TRBV27 few 14 CASSSPWQGDGYTF TGTGCCAGCAGTTCCCCGTGGCAGGGTGATGGCTACACCTTC
TRBJ2-3 TRBD2 TRBV7-2 NA 14 CASSSGTSADTQYF TGTGCCAGCAGCTCCGGGACTAGCGCAGATACGCAGTATTTT
TRBJ2-1 NA TRBV29-1 NA 14 CSVLTGSVVREQFF TGCAGCGTTCTTACAGGGTCCGTGGTCCGTGAGCAGTTCTTC
TRBJ2-4 NA TRBV29-1 NA 16 CSVEVREAGAKNIQYF TGCAGCGTTGAAGTCAGGGAGGCTGGGGCCAAAAACATTCAGTACTTC
TRBJ2-3 TRBD1 TRBV7-2 NA 16 CASSSPTGGVTDTQYF TGTGCCAGCAGCTCACCGACAGGGGGCGTCACAGATACGCAGTATTTT
TRBJ2-7 TRBD1 TRBV30 NA 17 CAWSTLSWDRGLYEQYF TGTGCCTGGAGTACCCTGAGTTGGGACAGGGGATTGTACGAGCAGTACTTC
TRBJ2-1 TRBD1 TRBV4-3 NA 14 CASSPGQGWYEQFF TGCGCCAGCAGCCCGGGACAGGGGTGGTATGAGCAGTTCTTC
TRBJ2-7 NA TRBV7-2 NA 15 CAGSLSGVITYEQYF TGTGCCGGCAGCTTAAGTGGGGTCATCACCTACGAGCAGTACTTC
TRBJ1-1 TRBD1 TRBV28 NA 15 CASRPTPRDRLEAFF TGTGCCAGCAGGCCCACCCCCCGGGACAGACTTGAAGCTTTCTTT
TRBJ1-1 TRBD1 TRBV28 NA 13 CASRADRQGEAFF TGTGCCAGCAGAGCGGACAGGCAGGGTGAAGCTTTCTTT
TRBJ2-5 NA TRBV28 few 16 CASSPGLTGHQETQYF TGTGCCAGCAGTCCCGGTCTCACGGGCCACCAAGAGACCCAGTACTTC
TRBJ1-1 NA TRBV24-1 few 13 CATSENGVRGAFF TGTGCCACCAGTGAGAACGGGGTCAGGGGAGCTTTCTTT
TRBJ2-3 NA TRBV20-1 NA 15 CSKISTAPSTDTQYF TGCAGCAAGATAAGTACAGCTCCGAGCACAGATACGCAGTATTTT